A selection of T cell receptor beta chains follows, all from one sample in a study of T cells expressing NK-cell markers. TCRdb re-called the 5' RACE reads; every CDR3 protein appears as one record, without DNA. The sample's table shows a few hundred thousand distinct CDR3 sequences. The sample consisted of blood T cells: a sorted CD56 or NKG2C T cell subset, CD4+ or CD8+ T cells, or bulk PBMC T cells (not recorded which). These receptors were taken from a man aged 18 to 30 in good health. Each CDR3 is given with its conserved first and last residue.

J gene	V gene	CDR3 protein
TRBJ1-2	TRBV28	CASSLIGDFNYGYTF
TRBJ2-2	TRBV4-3	CASSQDQQRTGELFF
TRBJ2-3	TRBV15	CATSTRKLAASTDTQYF
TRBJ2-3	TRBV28	CASSSGFPTDTQYF
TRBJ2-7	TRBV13	CASSWGQGRREQYF
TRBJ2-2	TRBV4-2	CASSPDGRNTGELFF
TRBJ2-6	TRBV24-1	CATSDGSLSGANVLTF
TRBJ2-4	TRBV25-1	CASSRLAGGRDIQYF
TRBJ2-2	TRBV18	CASPDRYTGELFF
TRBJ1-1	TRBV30	CAWSKALGTNTEAFF
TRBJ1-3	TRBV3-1	CASSRRDPGNTIYF
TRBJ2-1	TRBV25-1	CASTGAARNEQFF
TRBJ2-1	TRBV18	CASSPPGRNGDNEQFF
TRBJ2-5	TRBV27	CASGRVTQETQYF
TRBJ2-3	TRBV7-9	CAGIETGGFTDTQYF
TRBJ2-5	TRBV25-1	CASSAGTGYQETQYF
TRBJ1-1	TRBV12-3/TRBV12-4	CASSLALATPNTEAFF
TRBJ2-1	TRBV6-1	CASTGHRQGNEQFF
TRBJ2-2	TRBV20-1	CSAIPGTGNTGELFF
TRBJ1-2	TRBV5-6	CASSLFGLANYGYTF
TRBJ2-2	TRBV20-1	CSARSIPGELFF
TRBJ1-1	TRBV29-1	CSVAAGAVGAFF
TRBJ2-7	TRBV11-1	CASSVTRTSGIMGEQYF
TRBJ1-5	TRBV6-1	CASSEKGFYNQPQHF
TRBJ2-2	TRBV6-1	CASSDRDRVTGELFF
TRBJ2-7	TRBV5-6	CASSSPTDRTSDEQYF
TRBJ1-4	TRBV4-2	CASSQGDRGYNEKLFF
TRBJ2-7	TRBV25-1	CASSPRGYTYEQYF
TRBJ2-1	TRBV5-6	CASSAAAEQFF
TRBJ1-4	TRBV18	CASSQILENEKLFF
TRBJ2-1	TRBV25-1	CASRAGAEQFF
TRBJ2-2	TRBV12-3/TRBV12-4	CASSQTSGRILNTGELFF
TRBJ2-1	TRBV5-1	CASSFDPEGADNEQFF
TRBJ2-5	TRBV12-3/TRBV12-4	CASSSGGRTQYF
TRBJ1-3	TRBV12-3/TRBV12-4	CASSFKGTGNTIYF
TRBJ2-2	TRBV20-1	CSAYRSTGELFF
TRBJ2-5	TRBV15	CATHPTSGTFSQETQYF
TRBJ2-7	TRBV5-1	CASSLPPAGVERSYEQYF
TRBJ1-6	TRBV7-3	CASSRYRGNSPLHF
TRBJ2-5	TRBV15	CATSSSAVMFETQYF
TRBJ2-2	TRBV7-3	CASSLSFSGSYGELFF
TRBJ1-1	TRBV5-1	CASSPTLMNTEAFF
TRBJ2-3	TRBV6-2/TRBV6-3	CASSYGSALMADTQYF
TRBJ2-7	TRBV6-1	CASSHDQPTGYEQYF
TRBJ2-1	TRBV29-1	CSAVGTYNEQFF